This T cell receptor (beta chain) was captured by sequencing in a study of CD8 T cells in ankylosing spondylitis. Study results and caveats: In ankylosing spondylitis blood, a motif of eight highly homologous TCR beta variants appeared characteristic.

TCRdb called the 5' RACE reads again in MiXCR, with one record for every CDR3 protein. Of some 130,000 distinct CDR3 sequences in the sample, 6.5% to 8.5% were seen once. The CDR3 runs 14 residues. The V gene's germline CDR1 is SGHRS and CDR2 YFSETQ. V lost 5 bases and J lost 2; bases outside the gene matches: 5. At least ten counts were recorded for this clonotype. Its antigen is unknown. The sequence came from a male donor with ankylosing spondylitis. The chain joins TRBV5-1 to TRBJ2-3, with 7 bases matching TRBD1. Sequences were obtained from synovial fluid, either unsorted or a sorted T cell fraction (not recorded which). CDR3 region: CASSSQGHTDTQYF. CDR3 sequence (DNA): TGCGCCAGCAGTTCACAGGGGCACACAGATACGCAGTATTTT.